This is a list of T cell receptor beta chains from one sample in a study of T cells in Graves' hyperthyroidism and ophthalmopathy. Via MiXCR, TCRdb re-called the multiplex PCR reads, giving one row per CDR3 protein. The data hold more than 500,000 distinct CDR3 sequences, with more than 15% observed a single time. Sequenced input: blood. The receptors here all came from a woman aged 25 to 45 with Graves' ophthalmopathy. The CDR3 runs from the conserved cysteine through the conserved F or W. The D gene is left open where the match is weak. A clone size is listed for some rows: how often the clone was seen (once, few, many), or a class if it is expanded.

cdr3_aa cdr3_nt j_call v_call d_call clone_size
CASSLKDRVYDGYTF TGCGCCAGCAGCTTGAAGGACAGGGTATACGATGGCTACACCTTC TRBJ1-2 TRBV5-1 TRBD1 NA
CASSRTSGTYNEQFF TGTGCCAGCAGCCGGACTAGCGGGACCTACAATGAGCAGTTCTTC TRBJ2-1 TRBV6-2/TRBV6-3 TRBD2 many
CASRYRGRDTEAFF TGTGCCAGCAGATACAGGGGCCGAGACACTGAAGCTTTCTTT TRBJ1-1 TRBV6-2/TRBV6-3 TRBD1 NA
CASSLARGGYTF TGTGCCAGCAGCTTAGCGCGGGGTGGCTACACCTTC TRBJ1-2 TRBV7-2 NA many
CASSVEDGAGRDEQYF TGTGCCAGCAGCGTAGAGGATGGGGCGGGACGGGACGAGCAGTACTTC TRBJ2-7 TRBV9 NA few
CASSDSTGRTDTQYF TGTGCCAGCAGTGACTCGACGGGCCGCACAGATACGCAGTATTTT TRBJ2-3 TRBV6-4 NA few
CSASPLAQTYEQYF TGCAGTGCTAGTCCGCTAGCGCAGACCTACGAGCAGTACTTC TRBJ2-7 TRBV20-1 NA many
CSANMASGSWDTQYF TGCAGTGCTAATATGGCTAGCGGGAGCTGGGATACGCAGTATTTT TRBJ2-3 TRBV20-1 TRBD2 NA
CASSQDLRGYGNQPQHF TGCGCCAGCAGCCAAGACCTGAGAGGGTACGGCAATCAGCCCCAGCATTTT TRBJ1-5 TRBV4-3 NA many
CSVETVYQETQYF TGCAGCGTTGAAACAGTGTACCAAGAGACCCAGTACTTC TRBJ2-5 TRBV29-1 NA many
CASSEKRLSYEQYF TGTGCCAGCAGTGAAAAAAGGCTCTCCTACGAGCAGTACTTC TRBJ2-7 TRBV2 NA many
CATSRDLGLGSYEQYF TGTGCCACCAGCAGAGATCTCGGGTTGGGCTCCTACGAGCAGTACTTC TRBJ2-7 TRBV15 NA few
CASSLMGQGAADTQYF TGCGCCAGCAGCTTGATGGGGCAGGGGGCGGCAGATACGCAGTATTTT TRBJ2-3 TRBV5-1 TRBD1 many
CASSLTGGPADTQYF TGTGCCAGCAGCTTAACGGGAGGGCCCGCAGATACGCAGTATTTT TRBJ2-3 TRBV7-2 TRBD2 many
CASSIDSRLDTDTQYF TGTGCCAGTAGTATAGATTCCCGGTTGGACACAGATACGCAGTATTTT TRBJ2-3 TRBV19 NA few
CASSLDRAHEQYF TGTGCCAGCAGCTTAGATCGGGCCCACGAGCAGTACTTC TRBJ2-7 TRBV11-2 NA many
CASSDALKGYTEAFF TGTGCCAGCAGTGACGCCCTTAAGGGGTACACTGAAGCTTTCTTT TRBJ1-1 TRBV27 NA few
CASTGTFNNEQFF TGTGCCAGCACGGGGACATTCAACAATGAGCAGTTCTTC TRBJ2-1 TRBV25-1 NA few
CATSYEEKIRDFRRDAQYF TGTGCCACCAGCTACGAAGAGAAGATTAGAGACTTCAGACGGGATGCGCAGTATTTT TRBJ2-3 TRBV15 NA many
CASSYQSGTFYEQYF TGTGCCAGCAGTTACCAGAGCGGGACCTTCTACGAGCAGTACTTC TRBJ2-7 TRBV6-5 TRBD2 few
CASSSGTARNYGYTF TGTGCCAGTAGTAGTGGGACAGCTCGGAACTATGGCTACACCTTC TRBJ1-2 TRBV19 TRBD1 few
CASGDSFDGATDTQYF TGTGCCAGCGGGGATAGTTTTGACGGAGCCACAGATACGCAGTATTTT TRBJ2-3 TRBV27 NA few
CSLWTEDTEAFF TGCAGCCTATGGACAGAAGATACTGAAGCTTTCTTT TRBJ1-1 TRBV29-1 NA many
CASSLGSPLLKNNEQFF TGTGCCAGCAGCTTAGGAAGCCCACTTCTAAAGAACAATGAGCAGTTCTTC TRBJ2-1 TRBV7-2 NA NA
CASSIPGTSGGQETQYF TGTGCCAGCAGCATTCCCGGGACTAGCGGGGGGCAAGAGACCCAGTACTTC TRBJ2-5 TRBV7-2 TRBD2 many
CSAPIAGESTDTQYF TGCAGTGCGCCCATAGCGGGAGAGAGCACAGATACGCAGTATTTT TRBJ2-3 TRBV20-1 TRBD2 many
CASSDSFETQYF TGTGCCAGCAGTGATTCGTTTGAGACCCAGTACTTC TRBJ2-5 TRBV2 NA NA
CSARPSGRARGGTDTQYF TGCAGTGCTAGGCCTAGCGGGAGGGCCCGCGGGGGCACAGATACGCAGTATTTT TRBJ2-3 TRBV20-1 TRBD2 NA
CASSFGAMNSPLHF TGTGCCAGCAGTTTTGGGGCCATGAATTCACCCCTCCACTTT TRBJ1-6 TRBV6-1 NA NA
CASSLTLNEQYF TGTGCCAGCAGCTTAACCCTCAACGAGCAGTACTTC TRBJ2-7 TRBV11-2 NA many
CASNPGRSYEQYF TGTGCCAGCAATCCGGGCCGTTCCTACGAGCAGTACTTC TRBJ2-7 TRBV6-1 NA few